A single sample gave rise to the 32 T cell receptor beta chains below, sequenced in a study of shared clonotypes between healthy human individuals. Profiling relied on immunoSEQ multiplex PCR, and the TCRdb table lists in-frame clones only, not all of them. The sample consists of a few million clones, 90% to 95% of them appearing once. Sequenced material: naive CD4+ T cells sorted from blood. Subset meaning: CD45RA+ positively selected. Receptor source: a man younger than 35 in good health.

J is TRBJ1-1 and V is TRBV30; no firm D call. Germline values: CDR1 GTSNPN, CDR2 SVGIG (reference sequence). Trimming shortened V by 3 bases and J by 1 base, and 12 bases separated the two germline ends. The length of the CDR3 is 14 residues. The CDR3 DNA is TGTGCCTGGAGCAGGTTTCCACCGAACACTGAAGCTTTCTTT. This codes for CAWSRFPPNTEAFF.

Comment on this clone: The same CDR3 arises from other DNA sequences in this sample as well. The chain combines TRBV11-3 with TRBJ2-2; maybe TRBD2 (5 bases). In germline, CDR1 is SGHNT, CDR2 YENEEA. The CDR3 runs 15 residues. Trimming shortened V by 5 bases and J by 1 base, and 11 bases separated the two germline ends. The CDR3 DNA sequence: TGTGCCAGCAGCCCGGCGGGCGGGAACACCGGGGAGCTGTTTTTT. This encodes CASSPAGGNTGELFF.

This chain joins TRBV4-3 and TRBJ2-2; D is unclear. V lost 2 bases, J lost 4 bases, and 11 bases lay in between. The CDR3 spans 15 residues. Germline-derived CDR1 and CDR2 are LGHNA and YSLEER. This CDR3 is CASSQRRGSTGELFF. The CDR3 DNA is TGCGCCAGCAGCCAAAGACGCGGAAGCACCGGGGAGCTGTTTTTT.

The V call is TRBV6-6, the J call TRBJ2-1; possibly TRBD1 for D (6 bases). Trimming stripped 6 bases from V and 1 base from J, with 10 bases between. Germline V gene lookup returns CDR1 MNHNY and CDR2 SVGAGI (reference sequence). CDR3 length: 14 residues. The CDR3 DNA is TGTGCCAGCAGACAGGGACATTCCTACAATGAGCAGTTCTTC. Residues: CASRQGHSYNEQFF.

This clone is a singleton in its sample. Different DNA sequences within this sample yield the same CDR3. The genes are TRBV29-1 and TRBJ1-1; TRBD1 might be the D (6 bases). V gave up 3 bases and J gave up 2 bases, with 10 bases separating them. The CDR3 sequence is 13 residues long. The V gene's germline CDR1 is SQVTM and CDR2 ANQGSEA. Here the CDR3 reads CSVDRGRNTEAFF. The CDR3 nucleotides read TGCAGCGTTGACCGGGGGCGAAACACTGAAGCTTTCTTT.

This chain uses TRBV5-8 with TRBJ2-2, with 9 bases aligning to TRBD1. V trimming: 0 bases; J trimming: 1 base; junction bases outside the gene matches: 10. Germline CDR1 SGHTS, CDR2 YDEGEE. CDR3 size: 19 residues. CDR3 bases: TGTGCCAGCAGCTTGGAATTACAGGGGGCAAAGATGAACACCGGGGAGCTGTTTTTT. As protein: CASSLELQGAKMNTGELFF.

This chain joins TRBV28 and TRBJ1-4; D is possibly TRBD1 (5 bases). This CDR3 has 14 amino acids. The V end was cut by 6 bases, the J end by 8 bases, with 16 bases between. Germline-derived CDR1 and CDR2 are MDHEN and SYDVKM. CDR3 nucleotide sequence: TGTGCCAGCAGCGTACAGGTTATGAGGGAAAAACTGTTTTTT. Amino acid sequence: CASSVQVMREKLFF.

The CDR3 nucleotides read TGTGCCAGCAGCTTATTGGGTCAGATATCAACCGGGGAGCTGTTTTTT. Protein product: CASSLLGQISTGELFF. This chain uses TRBV7-2 with TRBJ2-2; the D is unclear. The CDR3 has 16 residues. Trimming cost V 2 bases and J 5 bases, with 15 bases left between them. Germline V lookup: CDR1 SGHTA, CDR2 FQGNSA. Full variable domain (rest looked up from reference TRBV7-2 and TRBJ2-2): GAGVSQSPSNKVTEKGKDVELRCDPISGHTALYWYRQSLGQGLEFLIYFQGNSAPDKSGLPSDRFSAERTGGSVSTLTIQRTQQEDSAVYLCASSLLGQISTGELFFGEGSRLTVL.

The chain uses TRBV5-4 and TRBJ2-5, with D possibly matching TRBD2 (5 bases). The CDR3 is 13 amino acids. Germline V CDR1 and CDR2: SGHNT, YYREEE (reference sequence). Trimming cost V 2 bases and J 2 bases, with 7 bases left between them. The CDR3 coding sequence is TGTGCCAGCAGCTTCGGGGTTCAAGAGACCCAGTACTTC. Protein product: CASSFGVQETQYF.

V usage is TRBV18 and J usage is TRBJ1-4, with D tentatively TRBD1 (5 bases). The CDR3 has 15 amino acids. V was clipped by 3 bases and J by 4 bases, with 12 bases between them. Germline CDR1 and CDR2: KGHSH and LQKENI. The CDR3 here is CASSPYQGLNEKLFF. DNA for the CDR3: TGTGCCAGCTCACCCTATCAGGGCCTTAATGAAAAACTGTTTTTT.

V is TRBV6-5 and J is TRBJ2-1; possible D gene TRBD1, 6 bases. Trimming shortened V by 8 bases and J by 5 bases, and 19 bases separated the two germline ends. The germline gives CDR1 MNHEY, CDR2 SVGAGI. This CDR3 comprises 15 residues. The CDR3, as DNA: TGTGCCAGCCAAGGCCGATTGGGGGCGAACAATGAGCAGTTCTTC. Its protein product is CASQGRLGANNEQFF.

The chain carries TRBV7-2 and TRBJ1-6, with D possibly TRBD1 on 6 matching bases. Trimming left V 2 bases short and J 7 bases short, with 18 bases between. The CDR3 has 17 residues. Germline values: CDR1 SGHTA, CDR2 FQGNSA. CDR3 in amino acids: CASSLLGGLGGNSPLHF. CDR3 in DNA: TGTGCCAGCAGCTTATTAGGGGGACTCGGGGGGAATTCACCCCTCCACTTT.

Turning to this clone: Additional DNA sequences in this sample encode the identical CDR3. The rearrangement joins TRBV15 to TRBJ1-1; 8 positions match TRBD1. Trimming removed 3 bases from V and 5 bases from J; junction bases left unmatched: 5. Germline V CDR1 and CDR2: LNHNV, YYDKDF (reference sequence). This CDR3 is 14 amino acids long. The CDR3 DNA reads TGTGCCACCAGCAGGGAACAGGGGGGGACTGAAGCTTTCTTT. Its protein product is CATSREQGGTEAFF.

The rearrangement uses TRBV25-1 and TRBJ1-1; no definite D call. Germline-derived CDR1 and CDR2 are MGHDK and SYGVNS. This CDR3 is 13 amino acids long. Trimming left V 7 bases short and J 1 base short, with 10 bases between. The CDR3 DNA follows: TGTGCCAGCACTCTCCGAGAGAACACTGAAGCTTTCTTT. It translates to CASTLRENTEAFF.

This sequence joins TRBV10-3 and TRBJ2-2, with 9 positions matching TRBD2. Trimming at V came to 6 bases and at J to 12 bases, leaving 11 bases not matched to a gene. The CDR3 has 14 amino acids. CDR1 is ENHRY, CDR2 SYGVKD, per germline. The CDR3 reads CAISPSGGLEKLFF. The CDR3 DNA reads as TGTGCCATCAGCCCAAGCGGGGGGCTGGAGAAGCTGTTTTTT.

This chain links TRBV7-2 with TRBJ2-3, with 9 bases that match TRBD2. With 5 bases clipped from V and 4 bases from J, the junction kept 7 bases outside the gene matches. CDR1 and CDR2 (germline): SGHTA, FQGNSA. The CDR3 length is 15 residues. CDR3: CASSPGLAFSDTQYF. The CDR3 coding sequence is TGTGCCAGCAGCCCGGGACTAGCTTTTTCAGATACGCAGTATTTT.

As to this clone: Compared with germline, one end of the junction differs, possibly owing to a read error. J is TRBJ1-2 and V is TRBV28; 8 positions match TRBD1. The CDR3 spans 13 residues. CDR1 is MDHEN and CDR2 is SYDVKM in the germline V gene. CDR3 in amino acids: CASVFRETGAKIF. DNA of the CDR3: TGTGCCAGCGTCTTTAGGGAGACAGGGGCCAAAATCTTC.

The DNA of the CDR3 is TGTGCCAGTAGTACCCAACAGGGTTCCGAGCAGTACTTC. Its translation: CASSTQQGSEQYF. V is TRBV19 and J is TRBJ2-7, with a weak D call TRBD1 (6 bases). Trimming pared 4 bases from V and 6 bases from J, leaving 13 bases between. Germline V gene sequence: CDR1 LNHDA, CDR2 SQIVND (reference sequence). This CDR3 spans 13 amino acids.

A word on this clone: This CDR3 is also generated by other DNA sequences in the sample. This sequence joins TRBV19 and TRBJ1-5; D unclear. Trimming cost V 5 bases and J 1 base, with 6 bases left between them. The CDR3 is made up of 13 amino acids. Germline-derived CDR1 and CDR2 are LNHDA and SQIVND (reference sequence). This CDR3 reads CASSRESNQPQHF. In DNA, the CDR3 is TGTGCCAGTAGTCGAGAGAGCAATCAGCCCCAGCATTTT.

The rearrangement links TRBV6-5 to TRBJ2-3; D may be TRBD2 (7 bases). Trimming shortened V by 7 bases and J by 1 base, and 15 bases separated the two germline ends. The V gene's germline CDR1 is MNHEY and CDR2 SVGAGI. This CDR3 is 15 amino acids long. Here the CDR3 DNA reads TGTGCCAGCAAGATCGGGGGGCGAGGCACAGATACGCAGTATTTT. Protein product: CASKIGGRGTDTQYF.

The J gene is TRBJ2-1, the V gene TRBV4-3; TRBD2 matches 13 bases. CDR3 length equals 15 residues. Germline V gene lookup returns CDR1 LGHNA and CDR2 YSLEER. V shed 3 bases and J 6 bases; nucleotides not matched to a gene: 2. CDR3 amino acids: CASSQGLAGLNEQFF. The CDR3 bases are TGCGCCAGCAGCCAGGGACTAGCGGGACTCAATGAGCAGTTCTTC.

V is TRBV6-6 and J is TRBJ2-1, with TRBD2 identical over 9 bases. CDR1 and CDR2 (germline): MNHNY, SVGAGI (reference sequence). Trimming cost V 5 bases and J 7 bases; bases outside gene matches: 9. The CDR3 sequence is 15 residues long. The CDR3 reads CASSARAGGRNEQFF. CDR3 nucleotides: TGTGCCAGCAGTGCTCGAGCGGGAGGTAGGAATGAGCAGTTCTTC.

The chain combines TRBV7-2 with TRBJ1-1; 7 nucleotides align to TRBD1. V was pared by 7 bases and J by 8 bases, with 10 bases of the junction left unmatched. CDR1 SGHTA and CDR2 FQGNSA come from the germline V gene. The CDR3 spans 13 residues. The CDR3 DNA reads TGTGCCAGCAAGACTACAGGGGTACTGGAAGCTTTCTTT. It specifies CASKTTGVLEAFF. Filled out from reference TRBV7-2 and TRBJ1-1, the complete variable domain reads GAGVSQSPSNKVTEKGKDVELRCDPISGHTALYWYRQSLGQGLEFLIYFQGNSAPDKSGLPSDRFSAERTGGSVSTLTIQRTQQEDSAVYLCASKTTGVLEAFFGQGTRLTVV.

The chain recombines TRBV19 with TRBJ2-1; D possibly corresponds to TRBD2 (5 bases). Trimming took off 6 bases at V and 0 bases at J, with 18 bases between the two ends. This CDR3 is built from 17 residues. Germline lookup yields CDR1 LNHDA and CDR2 SQIVND (reference sequence). This CDR3 reads CASRNGMADLSYNEQFF. The CDR3 DNA is TGTGCCAGTAGAAACGGGATGGCGGACCTCTCCTACAATGAGCAGTTCTTC.

The rearrangement uses TRBV4-3 and TRBJ2-1, with 7 nucleotides matching TRBD2. V was pared by 4 bases and J by 9 bases, with 3 bases of the junction left unmatched. The CDR3 covers 12 residues. Germline CDR1 LGHNA, CDR2 YSLEER. The CDR3 protein is CASSLLAGEQFF. CDR3 nucleotides: TGCGCCAGCAGCCTGTTAGCGGGTGAGCAGTTCTTC.

The rearrangement uses TRBV5-1 and TRBJ2-1; 7 nucleotides agree with TRBD2. V was pared by 2 bases and J by 7 bases, with 6 bases of the junction left unmatched. The CDR3 spans 14 residues. Germline CDR1 is SGHRS and CDR2 is YFSETQ. In DNA form, the CDR3 reads TGCGCCAGCAGCTTATTCGACGGGAGGAATGAGCAGTTCTTC. As protein: CASSLFDGRNEQFF.

The chain carries TRBV7-9 and TRBJ2-7; possible D gene TRBD1, 6 bases. Trimming left V 8 bases short and J 2 bases short, with 19 bases between. This CDR3 spans 15 amino acids. CDR1 and CDR2 (germline): SEHNR, FQNEAQ (reference sequence). CDR3 sequence: CASRSETTGPYEQYF. The CDR3 bases are TGTGCCAGCCGATCCGAAACGACAGGCCCCTACGAGCAGTACTTC.

J is TRBJ1-2 and V is TRBV7-2; no firm D call. Germline-derived CDR1 and CDR2 are SGHTA and FQGNSA. Trimming stripped 2 bases from V and 0 bases from J, with 13 bases between. CDR3 size: 16 residues. CDR3 sequence reads: CASSLIPRGANYGYTF. CDR3 DNA: TGTGCCAGCAGCTTAATCCCCAGAGGAGCTAACTATGGCTACACCTTC.

Notes on this clone: Other DNA sequences in this specimen translate into the identical CDR3. The chain links TRBV6-1 to TRBJ2-3, with TRBD1 identical over 8 bases. The CDR3 loop spans 14 amino acids. Germline V gives CDR1 MNHNS, CDR2 SASEGT. Trimming cost V 6 bases and J 2 bases; bases outside gene matches: 4. The CDR3 nucleotides read TGTGCCAGCAGCGGACAGGGCTACACAGATACGCAGTATTTT. Its translation is CASSGQGYTDTQYF.

The CDR3 is CASSWRSRGQPQHF. CDR3 coding DNA: TGCGCCAGCAGTTGGCGGAGCCGGGGTCAGCCCCAGCATTTT. This rearrangement joins TRBV10-1 to TRBJ1-5, with unresolved D. Germline V gene lookup returns CDR1 WNHNN and CDR2 SYGVQD (reference sequence). V lost 5 bases and J lost 6, with 14 bases in between. The CDR3 length is 14 residues.

This chain connects TRBV2 to TRBJ1-2; 8 bases are a match to TRBD1. The J segment lost 0 bases and the V segment lost 2 bases, leaving 11 bases of the junction unmatched. Germline V CDR1 and CDR2: SNHLY, FYNNEI. The CDR3 is 18 amino acids. The CDR3 reads CASSESRGQGFPNYGYTF. The DNA for the CDR3 is TGTGCCAGCAGTGAATCGAGAGGACAGGGCTTTCCTAACTATGGCTACACCTTC.

This chain connects TRBV6-1 to TRBJ1-1; D is perhaps TRBD1 (5 bases). The V gene lost 9 bases and the J gene lost 1 base, with 18 bases spanning the gap. The CDR3 contains 15 residues. From germline, CDR1 is MNHNS and CDR2 SASEGT. CDR3 sequence: CARGRGTGRNTEAFF. CDR3 DNA: TGTGCCAGGGGGAGGGGCACGGGAAGGAACACTGAAGCTTTCTTT.